One and the same sample provided the 2 T cell receptor beta chains below, sequenced in a study of T cells in Graves' hyperthyroidism and ophthalmopathy. The source material, RNA transcripts, was used to amplify TCR beta CDR3 regions. The HTBI set primed first-round TCR CDR3 RT-PCR. Via MiXCR, TCRdb re-called the multiplex PCR reads, giving one row per CDR3 protein. The sample has hundreds of thousands of distinct CDR3 sequences, approximately 15% seen once. Specimen: blood. The receptors here all came from a woman between 25 and 40 years old with Graves' hyperthyroidism that later progressed to Graves' ophthalmopathy.

A few counts support this clonotype. A read error may account for a junction end that differs from germline. This rearrangement joins TRBV6-1 to TRBJ2-1; the D is unclear. Germline values: CDR1 MNHNS, CDR2 SASEGT. The CDR3 spans 14 residues. The CDR3 coding sequence is TGTGCCAGCAGTTGGACGTTATCCTACAATGGGCAGTTCTTC. Its translation is CASSWTLSYNGQFF.

As to this clonotype: A much larger clone differs from this one at a single base, so this may be a read error. The chain links TRBV12-3 or TRBV12-4 to TRBJ2-3; 9 bases fit TRBD1. The last part of the DNA fits TRBJ1-5 better; the J call may be wrong. The CDR3 sequence is 15 residues long. The CDR3 loop reads CASSVRTGVTDTQHF. DNA for the CDR3: TGTGCCAGCAGTGTTCGGACAGGGGTCACAGATACGCAGCATTTT.